The text below deals with one T cell receptor beta chain. The antigen remains undetermined. The germline gives CDR1 MDHEN, CDR2 SYDVKM. V lost 2 bases and J lost 4; bases outside the gene matches: 14. The CDR3 has 18 amino acids. The data were taken from a study of cytomegalovirus exposure and HLA in healthy donors. The primer mix had 60 Vbeta and 13 Jbeta primers. The method was immunoSEQ multiplex PCR; TCRdb's version includes in-frame clones alone and lacks a portion of them. The repertoire holds 110,000 or so clones, with just under 80% as singletons. Healthy bone marrow donors made up the cohort. Overall study results and limits: Most of the CMV-associated TCR beta chains (in a later analysis) appeared to be HLA-restricted.

The source material was PBMCs. The rearrangement links TRBV28 to TRBJ2-3, with TRBD2 identical over 8 bases. This clonotype was sampled from a male donor in good health and CMV-seronegative. In nucleotides, the CDR3 is TGTGCCAGCAGTTTAAGGCCTAATTGGCGGGAGGAGTCAGATACGCAGTATTTT. It codes for CASSLRPNWREESDTQYF.